This T cell receptor (beta chain) was recovered during a study of blood T cell repertoires in COVID-19 (dated by TCRdb to 2019 to 2021). Concerning the study at large: Samples covering the acute and convalescent phases of COVID-19 were provided by collaborators in the United States, Italy and Spain. A de-identified subject ID, COVID-19 status, age in years and sex were almost always included in the sample metadata. HLA class I and class II types, where available, came from metadata supplied by the sample provider rather than from assay-based typing. Deeply sampled blood TCRbeta repertoires from subjects exposed to, actively infected with, or recovered from COVID-19 were included in the dataset. The repertoires were released in a freely available public database meant as a resource for research on the immune response to SARS-CoV-2. Samples were obtained from the ongoing ImmuneRACE study (first 160 participants) and from about 1,300 subjects provided by 6 global collaborators. The prospective study material was composed of cDNA or gDNA derived from T cells, B-cell-depleted T cells, or PBMCs.

TCRbeta CDR3 regions were amplified from genomic DNA by means of the immunoSEQ Assay, a bias-controlled multiplex PCR. In the authors' own workflow: The number of nucleated cells in each sample was estimated by amplification of reference gene primers within the assay. Sequence reads were collapsed and filtered to measure the absolute abundance of every unique TCRbeta CDR3 rearrangement. For each sample, productive Simpson clonality was calculated as the square root of Simpson's diversity index over productive rearrangements. TCRdb stores this immuneACCESS table with in-frame sequences only. Part of the clones is absent; in the studies checked, under half of the shortfall reflects unresolved V genes, and no reason is known for the rest. Clonal size and the V and J genes are those of that table, whereas D and trimming came from the DNA. This sample gives more than 100,000 clones in total; 84% of them show up just once. The ten largest clones take up roughly 13% of the sample.

Whole blood was collected in K2EDTA tubes by collaborating institutions according to the institutions' own protocols. Collaborator samples were shipped for TCRbeta analysis as frozen whole blood, isolated PBMCs, or DNA extracted from either sample type. Trimming accounts for 4 bases at V and 3 bases at J, while the number of junction bases matched to no gene is 6. Inclusive of the bounding cysteine and phenylalanine, the CDR3 is 15 residues long. This entry keeps only the CDR3 DNA: 45 bases, framed from base 1. Taken from the germline V gene, the CDR1 and CDR2 loops are ENHRY and SYGVKD. Summary of the overall study and its limitations: How much clinical and demographic metadata was included differed by source and by participant, and the metadata was provided uncurated.

As concerns this clone: Which antigen it targets is not known. Base qualities are not at hand, and no much larger clone is one base apart.

The chain is assembled from TRBV10-3 and TRBJ2-5, and TRBD2 matches 9 of the central bases. This TCR was recovered from a human donor in a cohort sampled during active or convalescent COVID-19. Sequenced input: peripheral blood. This receptor has the CDR3 CAISVGLAYEETQYF. The nucleotide sequence reads TGTGCCATCAGTGTGGGACTAGCCTATGAAGAGACCCAGTACTTC.